This T cell receptor (beta chain) was found in a study of control samples from healthy donors and cancer patients. The CDR3 is 16 residues long. Per the germline V gene, CDR1 is LNHNV and CDR2 is YYDKDF (reference sequence). Trimming pared 5 bases from V and 5 bases from J, leaving 19 bases between. Profiling relied on immunoSEQ multiplex PCR, and the TCRdb table lists in-frame clones only, not all of them. The sample yields 90,000 to 150,000 clones, about nine tenths seen once. The rearrangement links TRBV15 to TRBJ2-1; no clear D gene. The sequence was obtained from a man in his forties or fifties in good health. Sequencing was carried out using blood. The DNA of the CDR3 is TGTGCCACCAGCCCCCTACATTATCCCCCCGACAATGAGCAGTTCTTC. Translating it yields CATSPLHYPPDNEQFF.